This T cell receptor (beta chain) was obtained from a study of memory CD4+ T cells and cytomegalovirus serostatus. Study context: Of the healthy Belgian adults, nine or ten were CMV seropositive and fewer than 30 seronegative.

With 5 bases removed from V and 1 base from J, the gap between germline ends came to 12 bases. The CDR3 length is 15 residues. Germline CDR1 reads SGHAT; CDR2 reads FQNNGV. Original processing methods: Out-of-frame sequences were removed, leaving 2 million to 2.5 million distinct TCRbeta sequences. Profiled with immunoSEQ multiplex PCR; TCRdb holds only in-frame clones, not every one. V and J calls and clone size are as listed in that table; D and trimming were resolved from the DNA. The data show some 73,000 clones, about 73% seen once. Single viable CD3+CD4+CD8-CD45RO+ cells were sorted as the memory CD4+ T cells. Remarks on this clone: Its antigen is as yet unknown.

Notes on the study in general: Median bootstrapped AUC for CMV status was just under 0.97 originally, 0.75 to 0.91 US-trained.

The receptor was derived from an adult in good health and CMV-seropositive. V is TRBV11-2 and J is TRBJ1-3; the D is unclear. The sequencing sample was made of memory CD4+ T cells from blood. In DNA form, the CDR3 reads TGTGCCAGCAGCCCACCCCCGGGGTCTGGAAACACCATATATTTT. Translated: CASSPPPGSGNTIYF.